This T cell receptor beta chain was identified in a study of blood T cell repertoires in COVID-19. Study summary: COVID-19 samples from acute and convalescent phases originated in the United States, Italy and Spain. PBMCs, B-cell-depleted T cells, or T cells provided the cDNA or gDNA that made up the material.

V lost 2 bases and J lost 4, with 5 bases in between. The germline gives CDR1 MNHEY, CDR2 SVGAGI. The CDR3 totals 12 residues. In the authors' methods: The authors estimated nucleated cell counts from reference gene primer amplification. Assay used: immunoSEQ multiplex PCR; TCRdb lists only in-frame clones, some missing. That table furnishes V, J and clone size, whereas the DNA furnished D and trimming. The sample shows about 84,000 clones, around 88% of them seen only once. The receptor was isolated from a man aged 80 or over with active or convalescent COVID-19. The sample taken for sequencing was peripheral blood. The chain links TRBV6-5 to TRBJ1-1, with unresolved D. CDR3 bases: TGTGCCAGCAGTTACGAGTTCACTGAAGCTTTCTTT. This codes for CASSYEFTEAFF.